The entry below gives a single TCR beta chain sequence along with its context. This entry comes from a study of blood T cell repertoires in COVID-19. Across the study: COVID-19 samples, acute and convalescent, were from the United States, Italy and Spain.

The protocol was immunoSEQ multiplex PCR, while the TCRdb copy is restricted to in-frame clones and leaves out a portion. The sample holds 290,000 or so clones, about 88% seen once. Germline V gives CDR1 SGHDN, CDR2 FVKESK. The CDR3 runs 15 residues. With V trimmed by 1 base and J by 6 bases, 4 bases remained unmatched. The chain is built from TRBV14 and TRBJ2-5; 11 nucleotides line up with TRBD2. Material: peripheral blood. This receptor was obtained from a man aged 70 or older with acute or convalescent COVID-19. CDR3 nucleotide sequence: TGTGCCAGCAGCCAAGGGACTAGCGGGTCCCAGACCCAGTACTTC. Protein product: CASSQGTSGSQTQYF.